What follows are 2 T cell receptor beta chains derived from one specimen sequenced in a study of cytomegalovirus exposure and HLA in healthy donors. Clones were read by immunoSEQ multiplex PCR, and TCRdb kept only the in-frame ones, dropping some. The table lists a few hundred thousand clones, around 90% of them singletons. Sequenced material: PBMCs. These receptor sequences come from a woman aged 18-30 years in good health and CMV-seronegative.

CDR3 in DNA: TGTGCCAGCAGGGAGACAGGGGACAACACTGAAGCTTTCTTT. It translates to CASRETGDNTEAFF. This chain links TRBV2 with TRBJ1-1; 8 bases are shared with TRBD1. Per the germline V gene, CDR1 is SNHLY and CDR2 is FYNNEI. This CDR3 has 14 residues. V shed 6 bases, J shed 2 bases, and the junction held 5 bases outside the gene matches.

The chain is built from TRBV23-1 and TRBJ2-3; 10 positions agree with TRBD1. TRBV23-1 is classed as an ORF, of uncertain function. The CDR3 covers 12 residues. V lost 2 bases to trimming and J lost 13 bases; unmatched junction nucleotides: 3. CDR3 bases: TGCGCCAGCAGTCAACCGGGACAGGGGAAGTATTTT. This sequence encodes CASSQPGQGKYF.